This T cell receptor (beta chain) appears in the sequencing data of a study of blood T cell repertoires in COVID-19. Overall study context: Both acute and convalescent COVID-19 samples were obtained from the United States, Italy and Spain. Sources were T cells, B-cell-depleted T cells, or PBMCs; the material itself was cDNA or gDNA.

Germline V CDR1 and CDR2: MNHEY, SMNVEV (reference sequence). V was pared by 5 bases and J by 9 bases, with 14 bases between. The CDR3 contains 13 residues. As handled by the study authors: By means of reference gene primer amplification, nucleated cell counts were estimated. Data came from immunoSEQ multiplex PCR; TCRdb stores just in-frame clones and leaves some out. The V and J calls and clone size were taken over from that table, and D and trimming were inferred from the DNA. The data contain about 160,000 clones, 80% to 90% of them singletons. Sequenced input: peripheral blood. This sequence joins TRBV27 and TRBJ2-1, with D possibly matching TRBD1 (5 bases). This sequence originates from a man between 70 and 80 years old with acute or convalescent COVID-19. The CDR3 here is CASSPQGNPEQFF. The CDR3 DNA reads TGTGCCAGCAGTCCGCAGGGAAACCCTGAGCAGTTCTTC.